This T cell receptor (beta chain) was identified during a study of T cell changes during pregnancy in multiple sclerosis. Trimming took 4 bases from V and 5 from J; bases not matched to a gene: 1. Germline V CDR1 and CDR2: MGHDK, SYGVNS. The CDR3 is 13 amino acids. Method: immunoSEQ multiplex PCR; TCRdb's copy keeps in-frame clones and lacks some. The sample lists tens of thousands of clones, under 90% seen once, with 1.4% to 1.5% in the top ten. This sequence joins TRBV25-1 and TRBJ2-2; 7 nucleotides match TRBD2. This TCR derives from a female donor in good health, enrolled as a control in a pregnancy study. Sequences were derived from peripheral blood, sampled in the first trimester of pregnancy. In nucleotides, the CDR3 is TGTGCCAGCAGTGCGCGGGAGACCGGGGAGCTGTTTTTT. Its translation is CASSARETGELFF.